One and the same sample provided the 32 T cell receptor beta chains below, sequenced in a study of blood T cell repertoires in COVID-19. Data came from immunoSEQ multiplex PCR; TCRdb stores just in-frame clones and leaves some out. The sample carries roughly 180,000 clones, approximately 82% recorded once. Material: peripheral blood. All receptors derive from a woman older than 75 with active or convalescent COVID-19.

The chain links TRBV18 to TRBJ1-1; TRBD1 might be the D (6 bases). Looked up from germline, CDR1 is KGHSH and CDR2 is LQKENI. There are 16 residues in the CDR3. Trimming pared 0 bases from V and 3 bases from J, leaving 14 bases between. CDR3 nucleotides: TGTGCCAGCTCACCACCGGGCAGGGGCTGGGACACTGAAGCTTTCTTT. Its protein is CASSPPGRGWDTEAFF.

This clone showed up just once. The chain carries TRBV3-1 (or the pseudogene TRBV3-2) and TRBJ1-5, with a possible D match to TRBD1 (6 bases). The V gene lost 4 bases and the J gene lost 2 bases, with 12 bases spanning the gap. Germline CDR1 LGHDT, CDR2 YNNKEL (reference sequence). This CDR3 contains 15 residues. The CDR3, as DNA: TGTGCCAGCAGCCTCGGTTCAGGGGGCAATCAGCCCCAGCATTTT. It yields the protein CASSLGSGGNQPQHF.

V is TRBV7-2 and J is TRBJ1-5, with 7 positions matching TRBD1. From germline, CDR1 is SGHTA and CDR2 FQGNSA. This CDR3 spans 13 amino acids. The trim removed 5 bases at V and 9 bases at J, leaving 7 bases unmatched. The CDR3 coding sequence is TGTGCCAGCAGCACCCGACAGGGTCGGCCCCAGCATTTT. It encodes CASSTRQGRPQHF.

The chain is built from TRBV28 and TRBJ2-5, with 8 positions matching TRBD1. The germline gives CDR1 MDHEN, CDR2 SYDVKM. The CDR3 is 15 amino acids. The J segment lost 2 bases and the V segment lost 5 bases, leaving 7 bases of the junction unmatched. CDR3 sequence reads: CASSPSGGFQETQYF. In nucleotides, the CDR3 is TGTGCCAGCAGTCCGTCAGGGGGCTTTCAAGAGACCCAGTACTTC.

This clone turned up a few times. The chain couples TRBV5-1 to TRBJ2-3, with D perhaps TRBD1 (5 bases). Germline values: CDR1 SGHRS, CDR2 YFSETQ. The CDR3 extends over 13 amino acids. V was clipped by 1 base and J by 5 bases, with 8 bases between them. In DNA, the CDR3 is TGCGCCAGCAGCTTGTGGCAGGGAGATACGCAGTATTTT. This encodes CASSLWQGDTQYF.

The V gene is TRBV5-1, the J gene TRBJ1-2; perhaps TRBD1 as D (5 bases). V lost 1 base, J lost 4 bases, and 8 bases lay in between. This CDR3 has 13 amino acids. CDR1 SGHRS and CDR2 YFSETQ come from the germline V gene. CDR3 loop: CASSLPGSYGYTF. CDR3 coding DNA: TGCGCCAGCAGCTTGCCAGGGTCCTATGGCTACACCTTC. Using reference TRBV5-1 and TRBJ1-2 for the parts outside the CDR3, the full variable domain is KAGVTQTPRYLIKTRGQQVTLSCSPISGHRSVSWYQQTPGQGLQFLFEYFSETQRNKGNFPGRFSGRQFSNSRSEMNVSTLELGDSALYLCASSLPGSYGYTFGSGTRLTVV.

The chain couples TRBV10-1 to TRBJ2-3, with D maybe TRBD2 (5 bases). Germline V gives CDR1 WNHNN, CDR2 SYGVQD (reference sequence). Trimming pared 3 bases from V and 5 bases from J, leaving 12 bases between. This CDR3 contains 14 residues. DNA of the CDR3: TGCGCCAGCAGTGAAGATAGCGCTTTAGATACGCAGTATTTT. Its protein is CASSEDSALDTQYF.

The J gene is TRBJ2-2, the V gene TRBV11-3, with 7 nucleotides matching TRBD2. In germline, CDR1 is SGHNT, CDR2 YENEEA. V was clipped by 5 bases and J by 6 bases; unmatched bases: 6. The CDR3 has 14 amino acids. CDR3 region: CASSPTSVAGELFF. CDR3 nucleotides: TGTGCCAGCAGCCCAACTAGCGTAGCCGGGGAGCTGTTTTTT.

V usage is TRBV3-1 (or the pseudogene TRBV3-2) and J usage is TRBJ1-2; D call uncertain. Per germline, CDR1 LGHDT and CDR2 YNNKEL (reference sequence). The length of the CDR3 is 17 residues. V gave up 4 bases and J gave up 1 base, with 19 bases separating them. The CDR3 here is CASSPYEGRRDNYGYTF. The CDR3 nucleotides are TGTGCCAGCAGCCCTTATGAGGGCAGGCGAGATAACTATGGCTACACCTTC.

The chain recombines TRBV25-1 with TRBJ1-2; maybe TRBD1 (6 bases). CDR3 size: 12 residues. CDR1 is MGHDK and CDR2 is SYGVNS in the germline V gene. Trimming removed 6 bases at V and 2 bases at J, with 7 bases between. The CDR3 loop reads CASRDRNYGYTF. CDR3 bases: TGTGCCAGCAGGGACAGAAACTATGGCTACACCTTC.

This clone is a singleton in its sample. V is TRBV6-5 and J is TRBJ1-6; 8 bases line up with TRBD1. Per germline, CDR1 MNHEY and CDR2 SVGAGI. This CDR3 region has 16 residues. The junction had 8 bases not matched to a gene; V was cut back by 0 bases and J by 10 bases. Here the CDR3 reads CASSYSTGTGGSPLHF. CDR3 nucleotides: TGTGCCAGCAGTTACTCGACCGGGACAGGAGGGTCACCCCTCCACTTT.

V and J are TRBV4-1 and TRBJ2-1, with 8 bases identical to TRBD2. CDR1 and CDR2 from the germline V gene are MGHRA and YSYEKL. The CDR3 consists of 17 residues. V was clipped by 0 bases and J by 10 bases; unmatched bases: 14. Here the CDR3 reads CASSQDIKGLEIHEQFF. The CDR3 DNA reads as TGCGCCAGCAGCCAAGATATTAAGGGACTAGAGATCCACGAGCAGTTCTTC.

The chain links TRBV29-1 to TRBJ2-4, with TRBD2 identical over 8 bases. Germline V gene data show CDR1 as SQVTM and CDR2 as ANQGSEA. Unmatched junction bases numbered 7, after V lost 7 bases and J lost 8 bases. The CDR3 loop spans 12 amino acids. CDR3 loop: CSGGTSNYIQYF. The CDR3 nucleotides read TGCAGCGGCGGGACTAGTAACTACATTCAGTACTTC.

CDR3 in DNA: TGTGCCAGCAGCTTAGGTTCAGGGGCCTCCTACGAGCAGTACTTC. Its protein is CASSLGSGASYEQYF. V usage is TRBV7-8 and J usage is TRBJ2-7, with a possible D match to TRBD1 (6 bases). This CDR3 contains 15 residues. V lost 1 base to trimming and J lost 0 bases, with 10 bases between them. Germline loops: CDR1 SGHVS, CDR2 FQNEAQ.

The chain couples TRBV20-1 to TRBJ1-3; weak D call: TRBD1 (5 bases). Germline V gene data show CDR1 as DFQATT and CDR2 as SNEGSKA (reference sequence). This CDR3 region has 14 residues. V lost 3 bases and J lost 2, with 11 bases in between. This CDR3 is CSASAVGPGNTIYF. In DNA form, the CDR3 reads TGCAGTGCTAGTGCCGTGGGGCCTGGAAACACCATATATTTT.

The rearrangement uses TRBV5-6 and TRBJ2-7; the match to TRBD2 covers 7 bases. The ends lost 6 bases at V and 3 bases at J; junction bases unmatched: 15. The germline V gene has CDR1 SGHDT and CDR2 YYEEEE. CDR3 length equals 16 residues. CDR3 nucleotide sequence: TGTGCCAGCACCCGGAAAACTAGCGCGAGATTCTACGAGCAGTACTTC. Its protein product is CASTRKTSARFYEQYF.

The rearrangement links TRBV9 to TRBJ1-1; perhaps TRBD1 as D (5 bases). Trimming shortened V by 3 bases and J by 5 bases, and 14 bases separated the two germline ends. From germline, CDR1 is SGDLS and CDR2 YYNGEE. This CDR3 is 14 amino acids long. CDR3 DNA sequence: TGTGCCAGCAGCGCCCTGTCGGAGGGGACTGAAGCTTTCTTT. Its translation is CASSALSEGTEAFF. The whole variable domain, filled in from reference TRBV9 and TRBJ1-1, reads DSGVTQTPKHLITATGQRVTLRCSPRSGDLSVYWYQQSLDQGLQFLIQYYNGEERAKGNILERFSAQQFPDLHSELNLSSLELGDSALYFCASSALSEGTEAFFGQGTRLTVV.

The chain uses TRBV5-4 and TRBJ2-6; D may be TRBD2 (5 bases). CDR1 SGHNT and CDR2 YYREEE come from the germline V gene (reference sequence). This CDR3 has 18 residues. Between the trimmed V and J ends, which lost 4 bases and 4 bases, there was a span of 21 bases. CDR3 loop: CASSGMGGLSVGANVLTF. DNA for the CDR3: TGTGCCAGCAGCGGGATGGGCGGACTGTCTGTAGGGGCCAACGTCCTGACTTTC. Full variable domain (outside the CDR3, taken from reference TRBV5-4 and TRBJ2-6): ETGVTQSPTHLIKTRGQQVTLRCSSQSGHNTVSWYQQALGQGPQFIFQYYREEENGRGNFPPRFSGLQFPNYSSELNVNALELDDSALYLCASSGMGGLSVGANVLTFGAGSRLTVL.

The rearrangement links TRBV6-1 to TRBJ1-2, with D maybe TRBD1 (6 bases). CDR1 is MNHNS, CDR2 SASEGT, per germline. This CDR3 region has 13 residues. Trimming removed 3 bases at V and 4 bases at J, with 9 bases between. The CDR3 DNA sequence: TGTGCCAGCAGTGATGGGGGCCTCTATGGCTACACCTTC. Protein sequence: CASSDGGLYGYTF.

The CDR3 DNA reads as TGTGCCAGCAGCCCCAAGAGCTCCTACGAGCAGTACTTC. Amino acid sequence: CASSPKSSYEQYF. The V gene is TRBV12-3 or TRBV12-4, the J gene TRBJ2-7, with unresolved D. The ends were cut back, 6 bases at V and 0 bases at J, with 9 bases in the middle. The CDR3 extends over 13 amino acids.

J is TRBJ2-1 and V is TRBV15, with TRBD1 as a possible D gene (6 bases). Germline V gives CDR1 LNHNV, CDR2 YYDKDF (reference sequence). V dropped 0 bases and J dropped 5 bases, with 11 bases sitting between them. The CDR3 covers 15 residues. In nucleotides, the CDR3 is TGTGCCACCAGCAGAGACCCAGGGGCCCACAATGAGCAGTTCTTC. Its protein product is CATSRDPGAHNEQFF.

J is TRBJ2-7 and V is TRBV18; TRBD2 aligns across 8 bases. Germline trimming cut 4 bases from V and 4 bases from J; bases unmatched to any gene: 15. The CDR3 contains 17 residues. Germline V gene lookup returns CDR1 KGHSH and CDR2 LQKENI. This CDR3 reads CASSRDLGREATYEQYF. Here the CDR3 DNA reads TGTGCCAGCTCACGCGACCTCGGGCGGGAGGCCACTTACGAGCAGTACTTC.

V is TRBV5-1 and J is TRBJ2-1, with D maybe TRBD2 (5 bases). This CDR3 has 15 residues. CDR1 and CDR2 (germline): SGHRS, YFSETQ. The ends were cut back, 4 bases at V and 6 bases at J, with 17 bases in the middle. This chain's CDR3 is CASSPGLQRFNEQFF. The CDR3 nucleotides are TGCGCCAGCAGCCCCGGACTCCAAAGATTCAATGAGCAGTTCTTC.

V gene TRBV24-1 combines with J gene TRBJ2-6, with a possible D match to TRBD1 (5 bases). Germline CDR1 and CDR2: KGHDR and SFDVKD. The CDR3 runs 15 residues. The V gene lost 3 bases and the J gene lost 0 bases, with 5 bases spanning the gap. Here the CDR3 reads CATSDDSSGANVLTF. Written as DNA, the CDR3 is TGTGCCACCAGTGATGACAGCTCTGGGGCCAACGTCCTGACTTTC.

This clone was detected once. The chain has TRBV7-3 and TRBJ1-5; D remains unclear. CDR3 length: 16 residues. Trimming took 3 bases from V and 0 from J, leaving 12 bases between them. Germline V gene lookup returns CDR1 SGHTA and CDR2 FQGTGA. CDR3: CASSFTPDASNQPQHF. In DNA form, the CDR3 reads TGTGCCAGCAGCTTCACACCAGATGCTAGCAATCAGCCCCAGCATTTT.

V and J are TRBV28 and TRBJ1-5; no definite D call. Trimming removed 5 bases at V and 7 bases at J, with 9 bases between. CDR3 length: 12 residues. Looked up from germline, CDR1 is MDHEN and CDR2 is SYDVKM. The CDR3 region has the DNA TGTGCCAGCAGTCTTATCGTACAGCCCCAGCATTTT. Residues: CASSLIVQPQHF.

This clone is labeled medium-sized. The rearrangement uses TRBV4-1 and TRBJ2-7, with D tentatively TRBD1 (5 bases). The CDR3 covers 17 residues. V lost 0 bases and J 0 bases, leaving 15 bases between the germline ends. Germline lookup yields CDR1 MGHRA and CDR2 YSYEKL. CDR3 nucleotides: TGCGCCAGCAGCCAAGATGGGGCAGGCCCTAGCTCCTACGAGCAGTACTTC. This encodes CASSQDGAGPSSYEQYF.

The chain joins TRBV18 to TRBJ1-2, with D unresolved. The CDR3 is 13 residues long. Germline V lookup: CDR1 KGHSH, CDR2 LQKENI. V was trimmed by 3 bases and J by 6 bases, leaving 11 bases between them. CDR3 amino acids: CASSPMQVDGYTF. In DNA, the CDR3 is TGTGCCAGCTCACCGATGCAGGTAGATGGCTACACCTTC.

J is TRBJ1-1 and V is TRBV14, with D hard to call. CDR3 size: 12 residues. V lost 8 bases and J lost 3, with 10 bases in between. CDR1 and CDR2 from the germline V gene are SGHDN and FVKESK. CDR3 nucleotides: TGTGCCAGCGGGCGGAGGGACACTGAAGCTTTCTTT. It is translated as CASGRRDTEAFF.

This clone was detected only a few times. The CDR3 loop reads CASSARDRGNHEQYF. As DNA, the CDR3 is TGTGCCAGCAGCGCCCGGGACAGGGGGAACCACGAGCAGTACTTC. The chain has TRBV3-1 (or the pseudogene TRBV3-2) and TRBJ2-7, with 11 bases aligning to TRBD1. The J segment lost 5 bases and the V segment lost 5 bases, leaving 8 bases of the junction unmatched. Germline CDR1 and CDR2: LGHDT and YNNKEL (reference sequence). The CDR3 consists of 15 residues.

The V gene is TRBV28, the J gene TRBJ1-1; D is ambiguous. Germline CDR1 reads MDHEN; CDR2 reads SYDVKM. This CDR3 comprises 11 residues. Trimming took off 1 base at V and 8 bases at J, with 5 bases between the two ends. CDR3 in amino acids: CASSLLAEAFF. CDR3 DNA: TGTGCCAGCAGTTTATTAGCCGAAGCTTTCTTT.

This sequence joins TRBV5-5 and TRBJ1-4; possibly TRBD1 for D (6 bases). CDR3 length equals 18 residues. V was cut by 1 base and J by 0 bases, with 16 bases left in between. Germline V gene lookup returns CDR1 SGHKS and CDR2 YYEKEE (reference sequence). DNA of the CDR3: TGTGCCAGCAGCTTGAAAATAGGACAGCCTGCAACTAATGAAAAACTGTTTTTT. Protein sequence: CASSLKIGQPATNEKLFF.